Shown below are 20 T cell receptor beta chains from a single sample sequenced in a study of graft-versus-host responses after intestinal transplantation. The assay was immunoSEQ multiplex PCR, and TCRdb's table has in-frame clones only and misses some. The table includes tens of thousands of clones, around 90% detected once. Sequences were derived from PBMCs, sampled 26 days after transplant. The receptors here all came from a human patient who received an intestinal transplant, so some T cells may come from the graft donor.

This clone has only one observation. DNA of the CDR3: TGTGCCAGCAGACCCGGGACTGCATACGAGCAGTACTTC. Protein sequence: CASRPGTAYEQYF. V gene TRBV25-1 combines with J gene TRBJ2-7; D is possibly TRBD2 (6 bases). The CDR3 runs 13 residues. CDR1 and CDR2 from the germline V gene are MGHDK and SYGVNS. Trimming removed 6 bases from V and 4 bases from J, with 13 bases in between.

The genes are TRBV28 and TRBJ2-3, with TRBD1 matching over 8 bases. Germline CDR1 and CDR2: MDHEN and SYDVKM. V gave up 2 bases and J gave up 1 base; unmatched junction bases: 5. There are 16 residues in the CDR3. This chain's CDR3 is CASSLHQGAGTDTQYF. CDR3 coding DNA: TGTGCCAGCAGTTTACACCAGGGGGCGGGCACAGATACGCAGTATTTT.

V gene TRBV4-3 combines with J gene TRBJ1-2, with 9 bases aligning to TRBD1. This CDR3 region has 13 residues. V gave up 4 bases and J gave up 4 bases; unmatched junction bases: 1. CDR1 is LGHNA, CDR2 YSLEER, per germline. As DNA, the CDR3 is TGCGCCAGCAGCCTGGACAGGGGCTATGGCTACACCTTC. Translated: CASSLDRGYGYTF.

The rearrangement joins TRBV11-3 to TRBJ1-4, with D hard to call. The CDR3 contains 16 residues. V was shortened by 4 bases and J by 0 bases, with 12 bases between the two germline ends. From germline, CDR1 is SGHNT and CDR2 YENEEA. CDR3 coding DNA: TGTGCCAGCAGCTCCTTTCCACCTACAACTAATGAAAAACTGTTTTTT. It codes for CASSSFPPTTNEKLFF.

The chain links TRBV2 to TRBJ2-7, with a tentative D call TRBD2 (6 bases). V lost 6 bases and J 5 bases, leaving 14 bases between the germline ends. The CDR3 runs 13 residues. CDR1 is SNHLY, CDR2 FYNNEI, per germline. The CDR3 reads CASSPRWGDEQYF. For the CDR3, the DNA is TGTGCCAGCAGCCCGAGGTGGGGGGACGAGCAGTACTTC.

This clone was seen a few times. The rearrangement joins TRBV19 to TRBJ2-2; the match to TRBD1 covers 7 bases. V lost 7 bases, J lost 0 bases, and 8 bases stayed unmatched. The CDR3 has 16 amino acids. Per the germline V gene, CDR1 is LNHDA and CDR2 is SQIVND (reference sequence). The CDR3 DNA reads TGTGCCAGTACTAGTAGGCAGGGGGCGAACACCGGGGAGCTGTTTTTT. This sequence encodes CASTSRQGANTGELFF.

The CDR3: CASTHRGNWADTQYF. The CDR3 DNA sequence: TGTGCCAGCACCCACAGGGGGAACTGGGCAGATACGCAGTATTTT. The chain couples TRBV27 to TRBJ2-3; TRBD1 matches 8 bases. The CDR3 is 15 residues long. V gave up 7 bases and J gave up 4 bases; unmatched junction bases: 10. The germline V gene has CDR1 MNHEY and CDR2 SMNVEV (reference sequence).

The V gene is TRBV7-6, the J gene TRBJ2-5; 12 nucleotides align to TRBD2. There are 17 residues in the CDR3. V lost 5 bases, J lost 1 base, and 8 bases stayed unmatched. The germline V gene encodes CDR1 SGHVS and CDR2 FNYEAQ. In DNA, the CDR3 is TGTGCCAGCAGCACTTCTAGCGGGGGGGTCCCCCAAGAGACCCAGTACTTC. The encoded protein is CASSTSSGGVPQETQYF.

The chain couples TRBV29-1 to TRBJ1-2, with unresolved D. This CDR3 is 13 amino acids long. Germline CDR1 SQVTM, CDR2 ANQGSEA. V was trimmed by 0 bases and J by 0 bases, leaving 5 bases between them. CDR3 residues: CSVEDHPNYGYTF. The CDR3 DNA sequence: TGCAGCGTTGAAGATCATCCTAACTATGGCTACACCTTC.

J is TRBJ1-1 and V is TRBV28, with TRBD1 matching 8 bases. The CDR3 is 15 residues long. Germline-derived CDR1 and CDR2 are MDHEN and SYDVKM. The V gene end was trimmed by 4 bases and the J gene end by 0 bases; junction bases not matched to a gene: 4. The DNA of the CDR3 is TGTGCCAGCAGTTCCCGGACAGGGCTGAACACTGAAGCTTTCTTT. Translating gives CASSSRTGLNTEAFF.

The rearrangement joins TRBV18 to TRBJ2-7; 8 bases are a match to TRBD1. The CDR3 consists of 14 residues. Germline lookup yields CDR1 KGHSH and CDR2 LQKENI. V trimming: 7 bases; J trimming: 1 base; junction bases outside the gene matches: 6. CDR3 sequence: CASCRTGISYEQYV. DNA for the CDR3: TGTGCCAGCTGTCGGACAGGGATTTCCTACGAGCAGTACGTC.

The chain uses TRBV11-3 and TRBJ1-4; D is possibly TRBD1 (5 bases). The V end was cut by 3 bases, the J end by 8 bases, with 13 bases between. From germline, CDR1 is SGHNT and CDR2 YENEEA. The CDR3 totals 14 residues. Here the CDR3 reads CASSFLTESEKLFF. The CDR3 bases are TGTGCCAGCAGCTTTTTGACAGAAAGCGAAAAACTGTTTTTT.

V and J are TRBV6-1 and TRBJ2-2, with 10 bases matching TRBD2. The germline V gene has CDR1 MNHNS and CDR2 SASEGT. Losses at the gene ends were 6 bases for V and 5 bases for J; bases not matched to a gene: 6. This CDR3 comprises 15 residues. The CDR3 protein is CASRPTSGATGELFF. CDR3 DNA: TGTGCCAGCAGACCTACTAGCGGGGCGACCGGGGAGCTGTTTTTT.

The chain recombines TRBV29-1 with TRBJ1-1; a weak D match, TRBD1 (6 bases). The V and J ends lost 4 bases and 6 bases respectively, with 12 bases between them. Germline V CDR1 and CDR2: SQVTM, ANQGSEA. The CDR3 contains 12 residues. The CDR3 reads CSVVRGSAEAFF. CDR3 nucleotide sequence: TGCAGCGTTGTAAGGGGGAGCGCTGAAGCTTTCTTT.

The chain is built from TRBV28 and TRBJ1-6; 7 bases match TRBD1. Germline values: CDR1 MDHEN, CDR2 SYDVKM. With 2 bases clipped from V and 0 bases from J, the junction kept 10 bases outside the gene matches. The CDR3 spans 19 residues. The CDR3 loop is CASSLANDRESSYNSPLHF. For the CDR3, the DNA is TGTGCCAGCAGTTTAGCAAACGACAGGGAAAGCTCCTATAATTCACCCCTCCACTTT.

The chain carries TRBV10-3 and TRBJ2-1; 8 nucleotides agree with TRBD2. Unmatched junction bases numbered 3, after V lost 3 bases and J lost 2 bases. Germline CDR1 ENHRY, CDR2 SYGVKD. CDR3 length: 15 residues. CDR3 in DNA: TGTGCCATCAGTGATCTAGCGGGCGCCTACAATGAGCAGTTCTTC. It yields the protein CAISDLAGAYNEQFF.

The chain has TRBV6-1 and TRBJ2-3; 10 bases map to TRBD1. Germline V CDR1 and CDR2: MNHNS, SASEGT. The V and J ends lost 2 bases and 4 bases, in that order; junction bases with no gene match: 6. This CDR3 comprises 16 residues. The CDR3 nucleotides are TGTGCCAGCAGTGAAAGTCCAGGACAGGGGGCAGATACGCAGTATTTT. This sequence encodes CASSESPGQGADTQYF.

This chain joins TRBV6-5 and TRBJ2-7, with TRBD2 matching 8 bases. Germline assignment: CDR1 MNHEY and CDR2 SVGAGI. CDR3 length: 15 residues. V lost 6 bases, J lost 3 bases, and 10 bases stayed unmatched. The chain's CDR3 is CASRVLAGGIYEQYF. The CDR3 DNA sequence: TGTGCCAGCAGAGTATTGGCGGGAGGAATCTACGAGCAGTACTTC.

The chain is built from TRBV7-3 and TRBJ2-2, with D perhaps TRBD2 (5 bases). Germline values: CDR1 SGHTA, CDR2 FQGTGA. The V gene lost 1 base and the J gene lost 0 bases, with 6 bases spanning the gap. The CDR3 contains 15 residues. The CDR3 nucleotides read TGTGCCAGCAGCTTAAGCGGGCCGAACACCGGGGAGCTGTTTTTT. Residues: CASSLSGPNTGELFF.

V usage is TRBV5-1 and J usage is TRBJ2-1; TRBD2 is a possible D gene (5 bases). This CDR3 contains 15 residues. Germline CDR1 is SGHRS and CDR2 is YFSETQ. With 0 bases removed from V and 10 bases from J, the gap between germline ends came to 17 bases. The CDR3 spells CASSLEGRMEAEQFF. In DNA form, the CDR3 reads TGCGCCAGCAGCTTGGAAGGGCGAATGGAGGCAGAGCAGTTCTTC.